This TCR beta chain was retrieved from a study of blood T cells in healthy people across ages. A J-beta primer mix and a sample-barcoded 5' primer were used in a second PCR of about 6 to 12 cycles. MiXCR was run by TCRdb on the 5' RACE reads, yielding one entry per CDR3 protein. The data show approximately 900,000 distinct CDR3 sequences, roughly 50% seen once. CDR1 SGHTA and CDR2 FQGNSA come from the germline V gene. The junction had 8 bases not matched to a gene; V was cut back by 5 bases and J by 6 bases. The CDR3 loop spans 14 amino acids. General study points: The study regarded diversity estimates from one million T cells as underestimates.

Comments on this clonotype: Its antigen is unidentified.

The chain links TRBV7-2 to TRBJ2-7; 9 bases agree with TRBD2. This clonotype was sampled from a man younger than 45 in good health. The sequenced material came from blood. Here the CDR3 DNA reads TGTGCCAGCAGCCCGGGACTAGCTGTGGGCGAGCAGTACTTC. It specifies CASSPGLAVGEQYF.